Listed below are T cell receptor beta chains from one sample, sequenced in a study of cytomegalovirus exposure and HLA in healthy donors. Method: immunoSEQ multiplex PCR; TCRdb's copy keeps in-frame clones and lacks some. The table includes 250,000 or so clones, about 84% detected once. Material: PBMCs. The receptors come from a human donor in good health. Each CDR3 is given with its conserved first and last residue. The order of the fields is J gene, D gene, CDR3 length, clone size, V gene, CDR3 protein, CDR3 DNA. A D gene is named only where the DNA matches it firmly. The listing skips clone size in some rows; elsewhere it reads once, few, many or a size class.

TRBJ2-2	-	14	-	TRBV5-4	CASSMDRGTGELFF	TGTGCCAGCAGCATGGATCGGGGGACCGGGGAGCTGTTTTTT
TRBJ1-2	-	14	-	TRBV5-4	CASSLPTGSAGYTF	TGTGCCAGCAGCTTACCCACAGGATCTGCCGGCTACACCTTC
TRBJ2-6	TRBD1	18	-	TRBV28	CASGTQGVIRSGANVLTF	TGTGCCAGCGGTACCCAGGGGGTTATACGCTCTGGGGCCAACGTCCTGACTTTC
TRBJ2-7	-	12	-	TRBV15	CATSLHSGEQYF	TGTGCCACCAGCCTCCATAGTGGCGAGCAGTACTTC
TRBJ2-7	TRBD2	15	few	TRBV5-4	CASSLDGRASYEQYF	TGTGCCAGCAGCTTGGACGGGAGGGCCTCCTACGAGCAGTACTTC
TRBJ2-7	TRBD2	16	-	TRBV5-8	CASSPFASGYTYEQYF	TGTGCCAGCAGCCCCTTCGCTAGCGGTTATACCTACGAGCAGTACTTC
TRBJ2-1	TRBD2	19	-	TRBV4-3	CASSPDPAVTSGMGNEQFF	TGCGCCAGCAGCCCCGACCCCGCCGTGACTAGCGGGATGGGGAATGAGCAGTTCTTC
TRBJ2-2	TRBD1	16	few	TRBV7-2	CASSRGTGVGTGELFF	TGTGCCAGCAGCCGAGGGACAGGGGTCGGGACCGGGGAGCTGTTTTTT
TRBJ1-4	-	14	-	TRBV19	CASSGGETNEKLFF	TGTGCCAGTAGTGGCGGAGAGACTAATGAAAAACTGTTTTTT
TRBJ2-5	-	14	-	TRBV5-4	CASSLVEGQETQYF	TGTGCCAGCAGCTTGGTAGAGGGCCAAGAGACCCAGTACTTC
TRBJ1-3	-	14	-	TRBV11-2	CASSYAGAGNTIYF	TGTGCCAGCAGCTACGCGGGAGCTGGAAACACCATATATTTT
TRBJ1-1	-	13	-	TRBV6-1	CASSPREGSEAFF	TGTGCCAGCAGCCCCAGGGAGGGTAGTGAAGCTTTCTTT
TRBJ2-7	-	15	-	TRBV4-1	CASSQDRGAQYEQYF	TGCGCCAGCAGCCAAGATCGGGGAGCACAGTACGAGCAGTACTTC
TRBJ2-1	TRBD2	16	-	TRBV7-9	CASSLGLAHRRHEQFF	TGTGCCAGCAGCTTAGGACTAGCCCACCGGAGGCATGAGCAGTTCTTC
TRBJ1-1	-	17	-	TRBV7-8	CASSLVKGIRRNTEAFF	TGTGCCAGCAGCTTAGTGAAGGGGATTCGACGGAACACTGAAGCTTTCTTT
TRBJ2-1	TRBD2	16	-	TRBV27	CASSHGLAEVYNEQFF	TGTGCCAGCAGTCATGGACTAGCGGAGGTCTACAATGAGCAGTTCTTC
TRBJ2-1	TRBD2	14	-	TRBV27	CASSLYGRGNEQFF	TGTGCCAGCTCTCTTTACGGGAGGGGGAATGAGCAGTTCTTC
TRBJ2-3	TRBD2	15	-	TRBV11-2	CASSAGTSVSDTQYF	TGTGCCAGCAGCGCCGGGACTAGCGTATCAGATACGCAGTATTTT
TRBJ2-1	TRBD2	16	-	TRBV5-1	CASSLSLAGVGNEQFF	TGCGCCAGCAGCTTGAGCCTAGCGGGAGTAGGGAATGAGCAGTTCTTC
TRBJ2-1	TRBD2	12	-	TRBV6-1	CASSLAGNEQFF	TGTGCCAGCAGTTTAGCGGGAAATGAGCAGTTCTTC
TRBJ2-1	-	14	once	TRBV10-3	CAISDYQGHDEQFF	TGTGCCATCAGTGATTACCAGGGCCATGATGAGCAGTTCTTC
TRBJ1-5	TRBD1	15	-	TRBV18	CASSLGGGSNQPQHF	TGTGCCAGCTCCCTCGGAGGGGGCAGCAATCAGCCCCAGCATTTT
TRBJ2-3	TRBD2	16	-	TRBV7-9	CASSLAGGSSTDTQYF	TGTGCCAGCAGCTTAGCTGGCGGGAGCTCCACAGATACGCAGTATTTT
TRBJ2-1	TRBD2	14	-	TRBV7-9	CASSGERELNEQFF	TGTGCCAGCAGCGGAGAGCGGGAGCTCAATGAGCAGTTCTTC
TRBJ2-5	-	16	-	TRBV4-1	CASSRFPGSYQETQYF	TGCGCCAGCAGCCGGTTCCCGGGGTCATACCAAGAGACCCAGTACTTC
TRBJ2-1	-	16	few	TRBV6-4	CASSDYPGESYNEQFF	TGTGCCAGCAGTGACTATCCGGGAGAGTCCTACAATGAGCAGTTCTTC
TRBJ2-1	TRBD2	17	-	TRBV19	CASSAALLAGGHNEQFF	TGTGCCAGTAGTGCCGCCCTACTAGCGGGAGGGCACAATGAGCAGTTCTTC
TRBJ2-3	TRBD2	18	few	TRBV4-2	CASSQALAGGPRTDTQYF	TGTGCCAGCAGCCAAGCTCTAGCGGGAGGGCCTAGAACAGATACGCAGTATTTT
TRBJ2-5	-	12	-	TRBV18	CASSPLSETQYF	TGTGCCAGCTCACCCCTATCAGAGACCCAGTACTTC
TRBJ1-5	-	16	-	TRBV5-1	CASSEGTLGVSGPQHF	TGCGCCAGCAGCGAGGGGACATTAGGTGTATCGGGGCCCCAGCATTTT
TRBJ1-2	-	14	-	TRBV30	CAWSVGEGNYGYTF	TGTGCCTGGAGTGTGGGAGAGGGCAACTATGGCTACACCTTC